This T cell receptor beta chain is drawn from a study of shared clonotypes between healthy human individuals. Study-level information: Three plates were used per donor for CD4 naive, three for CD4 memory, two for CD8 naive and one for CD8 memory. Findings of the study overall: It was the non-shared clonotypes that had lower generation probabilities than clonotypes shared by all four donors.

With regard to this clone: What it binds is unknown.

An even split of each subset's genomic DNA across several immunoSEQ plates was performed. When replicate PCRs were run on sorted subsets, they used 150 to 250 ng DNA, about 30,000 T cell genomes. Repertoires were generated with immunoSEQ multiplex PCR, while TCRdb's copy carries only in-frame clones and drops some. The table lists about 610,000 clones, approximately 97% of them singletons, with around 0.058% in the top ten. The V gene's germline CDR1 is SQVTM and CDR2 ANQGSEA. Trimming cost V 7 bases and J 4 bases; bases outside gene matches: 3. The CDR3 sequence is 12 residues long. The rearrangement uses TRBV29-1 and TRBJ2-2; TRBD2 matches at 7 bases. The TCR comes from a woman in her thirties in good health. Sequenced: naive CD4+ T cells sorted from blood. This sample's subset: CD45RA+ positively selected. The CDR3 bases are TGCAGCGCCGGGGGGTCCACCGGGGAGCTGTTTTTT. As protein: CSAGGSTGELFF.